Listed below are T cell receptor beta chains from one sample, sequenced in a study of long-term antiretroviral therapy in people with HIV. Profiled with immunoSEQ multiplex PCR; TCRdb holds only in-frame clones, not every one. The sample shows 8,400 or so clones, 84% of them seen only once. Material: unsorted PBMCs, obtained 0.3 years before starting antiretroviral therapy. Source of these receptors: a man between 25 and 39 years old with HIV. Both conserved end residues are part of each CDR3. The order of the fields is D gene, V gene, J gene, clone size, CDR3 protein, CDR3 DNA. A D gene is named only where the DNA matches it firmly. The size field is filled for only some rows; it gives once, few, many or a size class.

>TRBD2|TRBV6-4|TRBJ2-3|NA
CASSEVASGRDTQYF
TGTGCCAGCAGTGAAGTGGCTAGCGGGAGAGATACGCAGTATTTT
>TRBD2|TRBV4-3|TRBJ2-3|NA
CASSQELAGISTDTQYF
TGCGCCAGCAGCCAAGAACTAGCGGGGATTAGCACAGATACGCAGTATTTT
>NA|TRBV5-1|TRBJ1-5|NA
CASSLGPSNQPQHF
TGCGCCAGCAGTCTGGGTCCTAGCAATCAGCCCCAGCATTTT
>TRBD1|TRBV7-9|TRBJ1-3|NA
CASSLAGGDTIYF
TGTGCCAGCAGCTTGGCAGGGGGAGACACCATATATTTT
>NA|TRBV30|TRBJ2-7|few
CASGRFYEQYF
TGTGCCTCAGGACGGTTCTACGAGCAGTACTTC
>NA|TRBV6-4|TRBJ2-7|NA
CASSTNDGYEQYF
TGTGCCAGCAGCACTAACGACGGGTACGAGCAGTACTTC
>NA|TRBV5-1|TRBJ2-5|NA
CASSLGSAPPQETQYF
TGCGCCAGCAGCTTAGGGTCAGCGCCGCCCCAAGAAACCCAGTACTTC
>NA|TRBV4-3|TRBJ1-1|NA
CASSQVILAGGNTEAFF
TGCGCCAGCAGCCAAGTAATCCTCGCAGGAGGAAACACTGAAGCTTTCTTT
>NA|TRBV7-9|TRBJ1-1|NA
CASSLDSITEAFF
TGTGCCAGCAGCTTAGACAGTATCACTGAAGCTTTCTTT
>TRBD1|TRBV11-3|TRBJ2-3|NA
CASSQGQGGNTDTQYF
TGTGCCAGCAGCCAGGGACAGGGGGGGAACACAGATACGCAGTATTTT
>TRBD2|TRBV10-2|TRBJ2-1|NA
CASIGTSGKMFEQFF
TGCGCCAGCATTGGGACTAGCGGGAAGATGTTTGAGCAGTTCTTC
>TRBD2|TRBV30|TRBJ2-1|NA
CAWSVFGLEHNEQFF
TGTGCCTGGAGTGTCTTTGGACTAGAGCACAATGAGCAGTTCTTC
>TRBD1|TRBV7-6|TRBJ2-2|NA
CASSSPDRPGTGELFF
TGTGCCAGCAGCTCCCCGGACAGGCCCGGGACCGGGGAGCTGTTTTTT
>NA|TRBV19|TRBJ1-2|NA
CASTEAVLGSSYGYTF
TGTGCCAGTACCGAGGCGGTTTTAGGCAGCTCCTATGGCTACACCTTC
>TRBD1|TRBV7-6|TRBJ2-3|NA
CASSLAPTGTGLTDTQYF
TGTGCCAGCAGCTTAGCACCTACAGGGACAGGACTCACAGATACGCAGTATTTT
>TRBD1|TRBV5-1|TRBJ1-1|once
CASSITGAITEAFF
TGCGCCAGCAGCATCACAGGGGCGATCACTGAAGCTTTCTTT
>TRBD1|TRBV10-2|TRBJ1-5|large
CASSDPGQGARQPQHF
TGCGCCAGCAGTGATCCGGGACAGGGGGCAAGACAGCCCCAGCATTTT
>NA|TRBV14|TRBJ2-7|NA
CASSPGRGRAYEQYF
TGTGCCAGCAGCCCAGGTAGGGGGAGGGCCTACGAGCAGTACTTC